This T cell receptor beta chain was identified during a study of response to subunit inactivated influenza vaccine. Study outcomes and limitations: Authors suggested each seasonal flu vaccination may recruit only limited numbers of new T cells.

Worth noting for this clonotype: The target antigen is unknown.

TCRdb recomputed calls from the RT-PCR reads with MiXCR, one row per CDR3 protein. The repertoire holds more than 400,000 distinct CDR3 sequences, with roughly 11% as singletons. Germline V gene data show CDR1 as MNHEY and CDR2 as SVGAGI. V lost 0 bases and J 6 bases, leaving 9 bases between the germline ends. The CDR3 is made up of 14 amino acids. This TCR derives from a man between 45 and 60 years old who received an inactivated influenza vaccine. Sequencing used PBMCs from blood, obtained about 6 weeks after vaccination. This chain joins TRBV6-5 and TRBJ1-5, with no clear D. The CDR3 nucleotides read TGTGCCAGCAGTTACTCGATTCCCCGTCAGCCCCAGCATTTT. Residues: CASSYSIPRQPQHF.